The rows below give T cell receptor beta chains drawn from one sample of a study of T cells after posttransplantation cyclophosphamide. Repertoires were generated with immunoSEQ multiplex PCR, while TCRdb's copy carries only in-frame clones and drops some. Listed for the sample are 36,000 or so clones, none seen a single time. Sequences were obtained from PBMCs. The receptor set was obtained from a girl aged 5-17 years in good health, CMV-negative, and a related stem cell transplant donor. The CDR3 runs from the conserved cysteine through the conserved F or W. The listing skips clone size in some rows; elsewhere it reads once, few, many or a size class.

v_call	j_call	clone_size	cdr3_aa
TRBV9	TRBJ2-7	-	CASSVGPSWRESSYEQYF
TRBV28	TRBJ2-5	few	CASWWPGGETQYF
TRBV4-1	TRBJ2-1	many	CASSHPTRGTGGRYNEQFF
TRBV5-1	TRBJ1-1	many	CASSQGLLGTEAFF
TRBV7-9	TRBJ2-3	few	CASSLGAGTTQYF
TRBV9	TRBJ1-2	many	CASSLSPTRGYGYTF
TRBV10-2	TRBJ1-5	many	CASSELGGNQPQHF
TRBV5-1	TRBJ1-2	many	CASSLGQFYGYTF
TRBV10-3	TRBJ2-3	few	CAISVLAGSGTDTQYF
TRBV5-1	TRBJ2-7	many	CASSLGVQGPHEQYF
TRBV7-2	TRBJ2-7	few	CASSLSRRGLEIYEQYF
TRBV30	TRBJ2-2	few	CAWSVLGQGNTGELFF
TRBV6-5	TRBJ2-7	-	CASSPVLTGVEQYF
TRBV5-4	TRBJ2-3	many	CASSFSAGITDTQYF
TRBV4-1	TRBJ2-7	many	CASSQVPGTVEQYF
TRBV5-6	TRBJ1-2	few	CASSLAATVDYGYTF
TRBV6-5	TRBJ2-5	many	CASKQGRVGSETQYF
TRBV9	TRBJ1-5	many	CASSVGGARNQPQHF
TRBV6-4	TRBJ2-1	medium-sized	CASSDSAGVSNEQFF
TRBV2	TRBJ2-7	few	CASSEDISYEQYF
TRBV6-5	TRBJ1-5	many	CATRGGSTQPQHF
TRBV28	TRBJ1-5	many	CASSEPGVSNQPQHF
TRBV5-1	TRBJ1-5	many	CASSSVAGGNQPQHF
TRBV28	TRBJ1-6	many	CASSPPLGQRIHF
TRBV28	TRBJ2-7	many	CASSLHHQWTGVSYEQYF
TRBV4-1	TRBJ1-5	many	CASSQDVGQGAALYQPQHF
TRBV7-9	TRBJ1-2	-	CASSPETGFGYTF
TRBV19	TRBJ2-1	medium-sized	CASSRKTGDEQFF
TRBV28	TRBJ1-5	many	CASSSLQPQHF
TRBV4-1	TRBJ2-7	-	CASSLHQAGGRSEQYF
TRBV28	TRBJ2-1	many	CASSFRGLRHNEQFF
TRBV21-1	TRBJ1-4	-	CAVSTQGAGEKLFF
TRBV2	TRBJ1-2	many	CARRDRRNYGYTF
TRBV19	TRBJ2-7	many	CASSPGTANYEQYF
TRBV10-3	TRBJ1-2	many	CAITAGGSNYGYTF
TRBV5-1	TRBJ2-7	many	CASSGTSGGAYEQYF
TRBV19	TRBJ2-7	many	CASSIGGGAQYEQYF
TRBV7-8	TRBJ1-5	many	CASSLLSSTGGNQPQHF
TRBV11-2	-	-	CASSLGGGGYEQYF
TRBV28	TRBJ1-6	few	CASTLRDYNSPLHF
TRBV27	TRBJ2-6	many	CASSHLTGGNSGANVLTF
TRBV27	TRBJ1-3	many	CASSISVDSLGNTIYF
TRBV18	TRBJ1-6	many	CASSPDRDYNSPLHF
TRBV10-3	TRBJ2-7	many	CAISEEGQRRYEQYF
TRBV20-1	TRBJ2-3	few	CSEQGADTQYF
TRBV6-4	TRBJ2-3	many	CASSDSAGGLDTQYF
TRBV15	TRBJ2-7	-	CATSRDPGQNWEQYF
TRBV19	TRBJ2-7	few	CASSTSGGRYEQYF
TRBV6-6	-	-	CASSYGGQTYEQYF
TRBV6-1	TRBJ2-7	many	CASSGSGLALSYEQYF
TRBV7-9	TRBJ2-1	-	CASSPPGLARDEQFF
TRBV6-1	TRBJ1-2	many	CASSENSGLGYTF
TRBV27	TRBJ2-7	many	CASRHTGTGSHEQYF
TRBV7-3	TRBJ2-5	many	CASSHAGGSQETQYF
TRBV7-9	TRBJ2-7	few	CASDSGTSGFYEQYF